The sequence of this T cell receptor (beta chain) was determined in a study of cytomegalovirus exposure and HLA in healthy donors. Germline V gives CDR1 MGHRA, CDR2 YSYEKL. The CDR3 sequence is 12 residues long. Unmatched junction bases numbered 2, after V lost 4 bases and J lost 5 bases. Points from the study as a whole: According to a later analysis, donors in an Asian-associated ancestry cluster reportedly had fewer N-insertions than the approximately 670-donor mean.

The PCR had 60 Vbeta and 13 Jbeta primers. This table comes from immunoSEQ multiplex PCR, and its TCRdb copy is limited to in-frame clones, with some not included. Counted here are some 190,000 clones, 78% occurring once; the ten biggest clones make up 14%. In this sample, this clone turned up a few times. Its specificity is not known. This chain uses TRBV4-1 with TRBJ2-7, with 7 bases aligning to TRBD2. This clonotype originated in a woman aged 25-40 years in good health and CMV-seropositive. What was sequenced was PBMCs. CDR3 DNA: TGCGCCAGCAGCCCGGGAGGCGACGAGCAGTACTTC. Protein sequence: CASSPGGDEQYF.